These 28 T cell receptor beta chains were sequenced from one sample in a study of blood T cell repertoires in COVID-19. The assay was immunoSEQ multiplex PCR, and TCRdb's table has in-frame clones only and misses some. Of 200,000 to 300,000 clones listed, 65% to 90% were seen once; the top ten hold 9.1%. The sequencing sample was made of PBMCs or T cells enriched from blood (not recorded which). Receptor source: a woman aged 45-65 years with acute COVID-19.

This clone has a handful of counts. The V and J genes are TRBV7-2 and TRBJ2-7; tentative D call: TRBD1 (6 bases). V lost 8 bases and J 0 bases, leaving 29 bases between the germline ends. The CDR3 runs to 19 residues. In germline, CDR1 is SGHTA, CDR2 FQGNSA. CDR3 in amino acids: CASARSLARQAASSYEQYF. CDR3 coding DNA: TGTGCCAGCGCCCGAAGCCTGGCCCGACAGGCAGCAAGCTCCTACGAGCAGTACTTC. The variable domain in full, completed from reference TRBV7-2 and TRBJ2-7, reads GAGVSQSPSNKVTEKGKDVELRCDPISGHTALYWYRQSLGQGLEFLIYFQGNSAPDKSGLPSDRFSAERTGGSVSTLTIQRTQQEDSAVYLCASARSLARQAASSYEQYFGPGTRLTVT.

This chain connects TRBV12-5 to TRBJ1-5, with D uncertain. Germline V gene data show CDR1 as LGHNT and CDR2 as FRNRAP. The CDR3 has 12 residues. V was pared by 2 bases and J by 5 bases, with 4 bases between. The CDR3 DNA is TGTGCTAGTGGTTTGCAATATCAGCCCCAGCATTTT. It specifies CASGLQYQPQHF.

The genes are TRBV6-5 and TRBJ1-1; perhaps TRBD1 as D (6 bases). CDR1 is MNHEY, CDR2 SVGAGI, per germline. With 10 bases removed from V and 6 bases from J, the gap between germline ends came to 18 bases. The CDR3 is 13 residues long. In DNA form, the CDR3 reads TGTGCCACGAGGCGGGGGCTAAATTCTGAAGCTTTCTTT. As protein: CATRRGLNSEAFF.

This sequence joins TRBV6-5 and TRBJ1-2; 8 positions agree with TRBD1. CDR3 size: 14 residues. Per the germline V gene, CDR1 is MNHEY and CDR2 is SVGAGI. The V gene end was trimmed by 4 bases and the J gene end by 8 bases; junction bases not matched to a gene: 9. The CDR3 protein is CASSLGQDIPGYTF. The DNA for the CDR3 is TGTGCCAGCAGTTTGGGACAGGATATCCCGGGCTACACCTTC.

The chain uses TRBV19 and TRBJ1-1; maybe TRBD1 (5 bases). The CDR3 is made up of 14 amino acids. From germline, CDR1 is LNHDA and CDR2 SQIVND (reference sequence). V dropped 6 bases and J dropped 2 bases, with 13 bases sitting between them. The CDR3 nucleotides are TGTGCCAGTAGCACCGGGACTTACAACACTGAAGCTTTCTTT. It yields the protein CASSTGTYNTEAFF. Using reference TRBV19 and TRBJ1-1 for the parts outside the CDR3, the full variable domain is DGGITQSPKYLFRKEGQNVTLSCEQNLNHDAMYWYRQDPGQGLRLIYYSQIVNDFQKGDIAEGYSVSREKKESFPLTVTSAQKNPTAFYLCASSTGTYNTEAFFGQGTRLTVV.

The chain has TRBV9 and TRBJ1-3; tentatively, D is TRBD1 (5 bases). Deletions cut 0 bases from V and 0 bases from J, with 7 bases between. The CDR3 covers 15 residues. The V gene's germline CDR1 is SGDLS and CDR2 YYNGEE. CDR3 bases: TGTGCCAGCAGCGTAGGGACACTCTCTGGAAACACCATATATTTT. Protein: CASSVGTLSGNTIYF.

The chain couples TRBV19 to TRBJ2-3, with D perhaps TRBD2 (6 bases). Trimming pared 2 bases from V and 0 bases from J, leaving 15 bases between. CDR1 LNHDA and CDR2 SQIVND come from the germline V gene (reference sequence). The CDR3 contains 17 residues. The CDR3 region has the DNA TGTGCCAGTAGTATAAAGTGGAGGGCCACTAGCACAGATACGCAGTATTTT. Its protein product is CASSIKWRATSTDTQYF. Together with reference TRBV19 and TRBJ2-3, the CDR3 gives the full variable domain: DGGITQSPKYLFRKEGQNVTLSCEQNLNHDAMYWYRQDPGQGLRLIYYSQIVNDFQKGDIAEGYSVSREKKESFPLTVTSAQKNPTAFYLCASSIKWRATSTDTQYFGPGTRLTVL.

The chain carries TRBV14 and TRBJ1-1; 10 bases are shared with TRBD1. The ends lost 5 bases at V and 8 bases at J; junction bases unmatched: 11. The CDR3 length is 15 residues. Germline V CDR1 and CDR2: SGHDN, FVKESK. Written as DNA, the CDR3 is TGTGCCAGCAGCTCCAGACAGGGGGCGCGTCGAGAAGCTTTCTTT. This encodes CASSSRQGARREAFF.

The chain employs TRBV10-3 and TRBJ1-1; possible D gene TRBD1, 5 bases. The V end lost 6 bases, the J end lost 5 bases, and 16 bases lay between the germline ends. CDR1 is ENHRY, CDR2 SYGVKD, per germline. CDR3 length: 14 residues. CDR3 amino acids: CAIRDGWGGTEAFF. The CDR3 DNA reads as TGTGCCATCAGGGATGGCTGGGGCGGAACTGAAGCTTTCTTT.

The chain has TRBV7-2 and TRBJ1-2; D uncertain. With 0 bases removed from V and 7 bases from J, the gap between germline ends came to 15 bases. Germline V gene sequence: CDR1 SGHTA, CDR2 FQGNSA. The CDR3 runs to 15 residues. The CDR3 spells CASSLAGQDSAGYTF. The CDR3 DNA reads as TGTGCCAGCAGCTTAGCGGGTCAAGACTCGGCTGGCTACACCTTC.

This chain joins TRBV4-2 and TRBJ1-2; D not resolved. Germline CDR1 reads LGHNA; CDR2 reads YNFKEQ. CDR3 length: 15 residues. Trimming stripped 3 bases from V and 0 bases from J, with 11 bases between. The chain's CDR3 is CASSHTDAPNYGYTF. The CDR3 region has the DNA TGTGCCAGCAGCCACACAGACGCTCCTAACTATGGCTACACCTTC.

As for this clone: Other DNA sequences within the sample encode an identical CDR3. V and J are TRBV12-3 or TRBV12-4 and TRBJ1-2; 7 positions match TRBD1. Trimming removed 6 bases from V and 2 bases from J; junction bases left unmatched: 0. There are 12 residues in the CDR3. The CDR3 loop reads CASRDRNYGYTF. The CDR3 DNA reads TGTGCCAGCAGGGACAGGAACTATGGCTACACCTTC.

This chain links TRBV7-8 with TRBJ1-5; 8 bases line up with TRBD1. Trimming cost V 7 bases and J 2 bases; bases outside gene matches: 4. Germline CDR1 and CDR2: SGHVS and FQNEAQ. The CDR3 contains 14 residues. The CDR3 nucleotides read TGTGCCAGCACCCTGACAGGGGGCAATCAGCCCCAGCATTTT. Its translation is CASTLTGGNQPQHF.

The chain is built from TRBV18 and TRBJ2-7; D is possibly TRBD2 (5 bases). CDR1 and CDR2 from the germline V gene are KGHSH and LQKENI. Deletions cut 6 bases from V and 3 bases from J, with 9 bases between. The CDR3 totals 12 residues. This CDR3 reads CASSPTSYEQYF. CDR3 nucleotides: TGTGCCAGCTCCCCAACTAGCTACGAGCAGTACTTC.

The chain employs TRBV3-1 (or the pseudogene TRBV3-2) and TRBJ2-7; 7 bases are shared with TRBD1. The CDR3 is 12 amino acids. CDR1 and CDR2 from the germline V gene are LGHDT and YNNKEL (reference sequence). With V trimmed by 4 bases and J by 6 bases, 3 bases remained unmatched. CDR3 sequence (DNA): TGTGCCAGCAGCCTCACAGGGGTCGAGCAGTACTTC. Translating it yields CASSLTGVEQYF.

CDR3 coding DNA: TGTGCCAGCAGTCTGGGACAGCACTATGGCTACACCTTC. Translating it yields CASSLGQHYGYTF. The gene calls are TRBV12-3 or TRBV12-4 and TRBJ1-2; 7 bases agree with TRBD1. The CDR3 runs 13 residues. V was clipped by 5 bases and J by 3 bases; unmatched bases: 3.

This clone is a singleton in its sample. This chain connects TRBV2 to TRBJ1-2, with D possibly TRBD1 on 6 matching bases. In germline, CDR1 is SNHLY, CDR2 FYNNEI. The CDR3 totals 14 residues. Trimming took off 6 bases at V and 4 bases at J, with 15 bases between the two ends. CDR3 residues: CASSQDRNVYGYTF. The CDR3 nucleotides read TGTGCCAGCAGCCAGGACAGAAATGTCTATGGCTACACCTTC. The variable domain in full, completed from reference TRBV2 and TRBJ1-2, reads EPEVTQTPSHQVTQMGQEVILRCVPISNHLYFYWYRQILGQKVEFLVSFYNNEISEKSEIFDDQFSVERPDGSNFTLKIRSTKLEDSAMYFCASSQDRNVYGYTFGSGTRLTVV.

The CDR3 sequence is CASSQVPAADYEQYF. CDR3 sequence (DNA): TGTGCCAGCAGCCAAGTCCCAGCCGCGGATTACGAGCAGTACTTC. V gene TRBV3-1 (or the pseudogene TRBV3-2) combines with J gene TRBJ2-7, with D unclear. Germline loops: CDR1 LGHDT, CDR2 YNNKEL (reference sequence). There are 15 residues in the CDR3. Trimming cost V 1 base and J 4 bases, with 14 bases left between them.

The gene calls are TRBV29-1 and TRBJ1-4; TRBD1 matches at 8 bases. This CDR3 is built from 13 residues. J was trimmed by 3 bases and V by 5 bases; bases with no gene match: 2. Per the germline V gene, CDR1 is SQVTM and CDR2 is ANQGSEA. As DNA, the CDR3 is TGCAGCGTTCGGGACAGGCCTAATGAAAAACTGTTTTTT. Encoded protein: CSVRDRPNEKLFF.

This clone has only one observation. The junction and the germline gene differ at one end; a read error may be behind it. The J gene is TRBJ1-1, the V gene TRBV19; D is unresolved. The CDR3 has 10 amino acids. The germline V gene encodes CDR1 LNHDA and CDR2 SQIVND (reference sequence). The CDR3 nucleotides are TGTGCCAGTGGTATCTCTGAAGCTTTCTTT. This gives the protein CASGISEAFF.

The J gene is TRBJ2-1, the V gene TRBV12-3 or TRBV12-4; 9 nucleotides match TRBD1. Trimming at V came to 10 bases and at J to 4 bases, leaving 5 bases not matched to a gene. This CDR3 has 13 residues. For the CDR3, the DNA is TGTGCCACCAAGGGACAGGGATACAATGAGCAGTTCTTC. It specifies CATKGQGYNEQFF.

The chain uses TRBV18 and TRBJ2-7; 8 positions agree with TRBD2. With V trimmed by 1 base and J by 1 base, 3 bases remained unmatched. The CDR3 runs to 15 residues. Germline CDR1 reads KGHSH; CDR2 reads LQKENI. CDR3 residues: CASSPQSGGSYEQYF. DNA of the CDR3: TGTGCCAGCTCACCACAAAGCGGGGGTTCCTACGAGCAGTACTTC.

This chain joins TRBV9 and TRBJ1-1, with D possibly TRBD1 on 5 matching bases. CDR1 and CDR2 (germline): SGDLS, YYNGEE. V dropped 0 bases and J dropped 1 base, with 13 bases sitting between them. The CDR3 is made up of 16 amino acids. The CDR3 DNA follows: TGTGCCAGCAGCGTAGGAAGGGGTCTGGAGAACACTGAAGCTTTCTTT. Protein sequence: CASSVGRGLENTEAFF.

This clone was observed a single time. The chain uses TRBV6-5 and TRBJ1-5; unclear D gene. The CDR3 is 13 amino acids. Germline V gives CDR1 MNHEY, CDR2 SVGAGI. Trimming stripped 7 bases from V and 5 bases from J, with 12 bases between. CDR3: CASKKREDQPQHF. Written as DNA, the CDR3 is TGTGCCAGCAAAAAGAGGGAGGATCAGCCCCAGCATTTT.

CDR3 loop: CASSIKQGTTEAFF. DNA for the CDR3: TGTGCCAGCAGTATAAAACAGGGGACCACTGAAGCTTTCTTT. The V call is TRBV2, the J call TRBJ1-1; TRBD1 aligns across 7 bases. CDR3 length: 14 residues. Germline CDR1 and CDR2: SNHLY and FYNNEI. The ends lost 5 bases at V and 4 bases at J; junction bases unmatched: 7.

The chain has TRBV14 and TRBJ1-3; maybe TRBD1 (5 bases). The germline V gene has CDR1 SGHDN and CDR2 FVKESK. Trimming stripped 2 bases from V and 0 bases from J, with 17 bases between. The CDR3 loop spans 18 amino acids. CDR3 loop: CASSQLRRGTSSGNTIYF. The DNA for the CDR3 is TGTGCCAGCAGCCAACTCCGGCGGGGGACGAGCTCTGGAAACACCATATATTTT.

This clone was found once. V and J are TRBV5-1 and TRBJ2-5; 7 bases fit TRBD1. CDR1 is SGHRS and CDR2 is YFSETQ in the germline V gene. Trimming at V came to 6 bases and at J to 1 base, leaving 9 bases not matched to a gene. This CDR3 is built from 15 residues. For the CDR3, the DNA is TGCGCCAGCATGGCCCTGACAGGGCTCCAAGAGACCCAGTACTTC. Translating it yields CASMALTGLQETQYF.

The genes are TRBV30 and TRBJ2-2; D gene ambiguous. Germline lookup yields CDR1 GTSNPN and CDR2 SVGIG (reference sequence). V shed 2 bases and J shed 5 bases, with 6 bases lying between them. The CDR3 contains 12 residues. CDR3 loop: CAWSLHTGELFF. The CDR3 nucleotides are TGTGCCTGGAGTTTACATACCGGGGAGCTGTTTTTT.